The entry below describes one T cell receptor (beta chain). As yet, its antigen is unknown. The same CDR3 also results from other DNA sequences found in this sample. There are 13 residues in the CDR3. Germline loops: CDR1 MGHRA, CDR2 YSYEKL. Deletions cut 0 bases from V and 4 bases from J, with 6 bases between. Libraries were prepared by immunoSEQ multiplex PCR; TCRdb keeps only in-frame clonotypes and omits some of them. This sample has 260,000 or so clones, with approximately 87% found just once. This entry is derived from a study of cytomegalovirus exposure and HLA in healthy donors. General study points: Reports described diagnosis of cytomegalovirus status by the classifier as highly specific and sensitive. Confirmation in vitro established that a few CMV-associated chains were specific for CMV antigens.

The chain couples TRBV4-1 to TRBJ1-2, with D unclear. Source material: PBMCs. The TCR was taken from a man between 18 and 29 years old in good health and CMV-seronegative. The CDR3 region has the DNA TGCGCCAGCAGCCAAGATTTAGCCTATGGCTACACCTTC. Its protein is CASSQDLAYGYTF.